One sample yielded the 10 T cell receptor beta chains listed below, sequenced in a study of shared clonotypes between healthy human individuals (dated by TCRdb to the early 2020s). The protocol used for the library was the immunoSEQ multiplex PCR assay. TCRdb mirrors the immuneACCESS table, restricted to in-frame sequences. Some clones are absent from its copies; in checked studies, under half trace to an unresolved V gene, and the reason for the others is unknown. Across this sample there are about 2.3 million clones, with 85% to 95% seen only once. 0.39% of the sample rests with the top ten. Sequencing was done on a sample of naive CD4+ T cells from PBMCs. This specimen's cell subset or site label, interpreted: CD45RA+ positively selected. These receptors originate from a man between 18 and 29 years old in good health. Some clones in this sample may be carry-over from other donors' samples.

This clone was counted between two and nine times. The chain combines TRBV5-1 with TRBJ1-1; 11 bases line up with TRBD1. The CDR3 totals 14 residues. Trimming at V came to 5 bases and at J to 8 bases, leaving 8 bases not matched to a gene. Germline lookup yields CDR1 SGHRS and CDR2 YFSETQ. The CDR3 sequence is CASSSMGQGDEAFF. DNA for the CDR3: TGCGCCAGCAGTTCAATGGGACAGGGGGACGAAGCTTTCTTT.

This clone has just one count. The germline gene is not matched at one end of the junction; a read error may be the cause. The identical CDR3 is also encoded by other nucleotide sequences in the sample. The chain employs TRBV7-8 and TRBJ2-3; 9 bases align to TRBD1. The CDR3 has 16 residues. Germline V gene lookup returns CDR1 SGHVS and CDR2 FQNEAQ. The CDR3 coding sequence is TGTGCCAGCAGCCTCTACGGGACAGGGAGCACGGATACGCAGTATTTT. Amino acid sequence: CASSLYGTGSTDTQYF.

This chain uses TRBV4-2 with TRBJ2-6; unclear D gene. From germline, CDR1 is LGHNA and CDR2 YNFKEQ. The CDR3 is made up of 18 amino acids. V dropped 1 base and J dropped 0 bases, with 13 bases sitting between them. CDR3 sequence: CASSQAGGTSSGANVLTF. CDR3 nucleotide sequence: TGTGCCAGCAGCCAAGCCGGCGGAACCAGCTCTGGGGCCAACGTCCTGACTTTC.

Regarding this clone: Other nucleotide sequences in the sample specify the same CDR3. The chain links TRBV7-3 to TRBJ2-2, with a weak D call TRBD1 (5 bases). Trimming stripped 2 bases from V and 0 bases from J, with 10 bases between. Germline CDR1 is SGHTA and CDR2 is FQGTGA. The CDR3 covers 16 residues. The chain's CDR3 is CASSLGAPSNTGELFF. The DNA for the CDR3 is TGTGCCAGCAGCTTAGGGGCACCATCGAACACCGGGGAGCTGTTTTTT.

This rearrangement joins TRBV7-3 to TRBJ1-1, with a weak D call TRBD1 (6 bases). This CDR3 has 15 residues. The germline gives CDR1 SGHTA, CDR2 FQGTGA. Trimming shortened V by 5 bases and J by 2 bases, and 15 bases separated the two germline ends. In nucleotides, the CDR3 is TGTGCCAGCAGCCCTGCCCACAGGGTCAACACTGAAGCTTTCTTT. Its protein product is CASSPAHRVNTEAFF. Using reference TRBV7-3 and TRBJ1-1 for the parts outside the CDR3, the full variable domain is GAGVSQTPSNKVTEKGKYVELRCDPISGHTALYWYRQSLGQGPEFLIYFQGTGAADDSGLPNDRFFAVRPEGSVSTLKIQRTERGDSAVYLCASSPAHRVNTEAFFGQGTRLTVV.

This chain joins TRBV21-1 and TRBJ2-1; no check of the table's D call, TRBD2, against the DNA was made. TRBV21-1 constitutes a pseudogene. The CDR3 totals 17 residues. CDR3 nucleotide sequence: TGTGCCAGCAGCAAAGAAAGGGCCGGGACTAGGCCCCATGAGCAGTTCTTC. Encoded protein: CASSKERAGTRPHEQFF.

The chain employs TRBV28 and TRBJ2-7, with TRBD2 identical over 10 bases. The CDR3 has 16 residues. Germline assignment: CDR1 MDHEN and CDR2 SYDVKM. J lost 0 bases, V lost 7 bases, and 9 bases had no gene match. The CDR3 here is CASNVRSSGSSYEQYF. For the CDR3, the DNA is TGTGCCAGCAACGTCAGGTCTAGCGGGAGCTCCTACGAGCAGTACTTC.

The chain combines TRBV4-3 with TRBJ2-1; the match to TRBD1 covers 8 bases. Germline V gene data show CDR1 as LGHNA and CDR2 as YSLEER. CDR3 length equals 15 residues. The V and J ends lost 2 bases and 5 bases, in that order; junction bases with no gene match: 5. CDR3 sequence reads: CASSQWGQDDNEQFF. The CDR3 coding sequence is TGCGCCAGCAGCCAATGGGGACAGGACGACAATGAGCAGTTCTTC.

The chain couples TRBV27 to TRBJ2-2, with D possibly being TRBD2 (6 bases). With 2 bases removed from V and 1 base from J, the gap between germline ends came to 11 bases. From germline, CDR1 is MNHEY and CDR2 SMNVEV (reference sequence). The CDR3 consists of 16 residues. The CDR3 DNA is TGTGCCAGCAGTTTACAGCGGCGGGAGAACACCGGGGAGCTGTTTTTT. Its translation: CASSLQRRENTGELFF.

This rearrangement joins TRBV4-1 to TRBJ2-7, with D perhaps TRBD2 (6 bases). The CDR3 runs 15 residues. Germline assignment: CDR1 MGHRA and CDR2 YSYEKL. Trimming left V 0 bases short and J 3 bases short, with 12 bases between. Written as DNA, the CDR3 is TGCGCCAGCAGCCAAGATCAGGTCGGGGGCTACGAGCAGTACTTC. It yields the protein CASSQDQVGGYEQYF.